In its sample, the clone carrying this T cell receptor beta chain was seen many times. This specimen belongs to a study of T cells in Graves' hyperthyroidism and ophthalmopathy. TCR beta CDR3 regions were amplified from RNA transcripts. The HTBI primer set served for first-round RT-PCR of the TCR CDR3. TCRdb reprocessed the multiplex PCR reads via MiXCR and lists one record per CDR3 protein. Of about 840,000 distinct CDR3 sequences in the sample, around 38% are singletons; the top ten hold about 9%. Germline V gene sequence: CDR1 LNHDA, CDR2 SQIVND (reference sequence). The CDR3 loop spans 13 amino acids. Trimming cost V 9 bases and J 2 bases, with 11 bases left between them.

The sample consisted of blood. The chain is built from TRBV19 and TRBJ1-3, with D possibly TRBD1 on 5 matching bases. The origin of this receptor is a man younger than 35 with Graves' hyperthyroidism. As DNA, the CDR3 is TGTGCCAGCTCTTGGGGGGCTGGAAACACCATATATTTT. Its protein is CASSWGAGNTIYF.